These T cell receptor beta chains were read from a single sample in a study of PD-1 blockade in classical Hodgkin lymphoma. The table came from immunoSEQ multiplex PCR; TCRdb's copy has only in-frame clones and leaves some out. The profile shows roughly 25,000 clones, less than 90% of them singletons. This material consisted of CD4+ T cells from blood, taken at baseline. The receptors were gathered from a human donor with classical Hodgkin lymphoma. The CDR3 runs from the conserved cysteine through the conserved F or W. D genes are given only for firm matches. Clone size is given for some rows only: seen once, a few or many times, or a class if the clone is expanded.

d_gene	abundance	v_gene	j_gene	CDR3nt	CDR3aa
.	.	TRBV6-1	TRBJ2-3	TGTGCCAGCAGTGGTAGGATCCGCACAGATACGCAGTATTTT	CASSGRIRTDTQYF
TRBD1	.	TRBV11-1	TRBJ2-1	TGTGCCAGCAGCTTAGGACAGGGTAGCGCCGAGCAGTTCTTC	CASSLGQGSAEQFF
TRBD2	.	TRBV7-8	TRBJ2-1	TGTGCCAGCAGCTTTCTAGCGGGAACCTCCTACAATGAGCAGTTCTTC	CASSFLAGTSYNEQFF
.	.	TRBV9	TRBJ1-6	TGTGCCAGCAGCGGAACCGACAGACCTGGGGATTCACCCCTCCACTTT	CASSGTDRPGDSPLHF
.	.	TRBV28	TRBJ2-5	TGTGCCAGCGAATCAGGGGATCAAGAGACCCAGTACTTC	CASESGDQETQYF
.	.	TRBV7-2	TRBJ1-2	TGTGCCAGCAGCTTAGATGTGGAAACCTATGGCTACACCTTC	CASSLDVETYGYTF
TRBD1	.	TRBV7-2	TRBJ2-6	TGTGCCAGCAGCTTCTCCGGGACAGGGGGCTCTGGGGCCAACGTCCTGACTTTC	CASSFSGTGGSGANVLTF
.	.	TRBV10-3	TRBJ2-7	TGTGCCATCAGTGAGTCAGGGTCCGGGACCGTCTCCTACGAGCAGTACTTC	CAISESGSGTVSYEQYF
.	.	TRBV5-1	TRBJ2-5	TGCGCCAGCAGCTTTGGAGAGACCCAGTACTTC	CASSFGETQYF
TRBD1	few	TRBV15	TRBJ1-1	TGTGCCACCAGCACTCGACAGGGGACGAACACTGAAGCTTTCTTT	CATSTRQGTNTEAFF
.	.	TRBV5-8	TRBJ1-4	TGTGCCAGCAGCTTGGGACAGGTTGCAACTAATGAAAAACTGTTTTTT	CASSLGQVATNEKLFF